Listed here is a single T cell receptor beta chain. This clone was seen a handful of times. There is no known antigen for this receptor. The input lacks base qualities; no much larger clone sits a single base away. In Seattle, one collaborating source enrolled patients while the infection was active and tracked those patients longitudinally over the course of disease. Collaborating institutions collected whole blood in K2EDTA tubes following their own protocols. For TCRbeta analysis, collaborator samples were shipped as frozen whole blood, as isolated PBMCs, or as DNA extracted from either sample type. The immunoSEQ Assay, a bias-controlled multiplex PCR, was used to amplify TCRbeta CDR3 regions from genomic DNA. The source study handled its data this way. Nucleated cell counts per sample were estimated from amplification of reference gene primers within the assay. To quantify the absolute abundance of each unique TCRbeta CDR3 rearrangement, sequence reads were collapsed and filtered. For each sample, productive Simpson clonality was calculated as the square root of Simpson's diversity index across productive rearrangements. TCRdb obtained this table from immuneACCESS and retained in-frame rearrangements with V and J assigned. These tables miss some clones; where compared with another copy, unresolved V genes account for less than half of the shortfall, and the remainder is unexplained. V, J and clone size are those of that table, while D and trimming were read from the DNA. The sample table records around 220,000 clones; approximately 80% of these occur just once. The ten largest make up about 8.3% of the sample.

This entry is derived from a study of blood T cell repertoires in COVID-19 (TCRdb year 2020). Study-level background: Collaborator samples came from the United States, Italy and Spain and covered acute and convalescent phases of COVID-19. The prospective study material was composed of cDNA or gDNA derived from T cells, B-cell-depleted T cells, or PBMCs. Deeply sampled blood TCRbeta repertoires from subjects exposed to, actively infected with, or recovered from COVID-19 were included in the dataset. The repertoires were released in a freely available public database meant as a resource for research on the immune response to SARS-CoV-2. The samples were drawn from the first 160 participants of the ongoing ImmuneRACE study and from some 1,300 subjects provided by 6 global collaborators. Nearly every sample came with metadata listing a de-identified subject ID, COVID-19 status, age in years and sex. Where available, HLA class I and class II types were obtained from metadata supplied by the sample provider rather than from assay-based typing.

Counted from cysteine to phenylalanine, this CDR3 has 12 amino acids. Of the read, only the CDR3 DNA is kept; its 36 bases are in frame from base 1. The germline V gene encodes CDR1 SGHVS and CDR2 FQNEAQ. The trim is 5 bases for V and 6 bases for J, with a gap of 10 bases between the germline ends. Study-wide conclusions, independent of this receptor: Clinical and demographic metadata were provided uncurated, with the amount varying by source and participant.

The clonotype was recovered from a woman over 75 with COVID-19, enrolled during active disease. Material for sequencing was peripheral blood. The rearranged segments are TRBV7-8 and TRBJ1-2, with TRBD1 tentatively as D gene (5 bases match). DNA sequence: TGTGCCAGCAGCCTGACGGGGGATGGCTACACCTTC. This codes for CASSLTGDGYTF.